These 19 T cell receptor beta chains share one sample of origin, sequenced in a study of T cell repertoires in cytomegalovirus infection. TCRdb redid the calling of the reads with MiXCR, one entry per CDR3 protein. Of 450,000 to 550,000 distinct CDR3 sequences listed, about 17% are singletons. Sequencing was performed on CD8+ T cells from PBMCs. These receptors were obtained from a human donor in good health (CMV status not recorded). Some clones in this sample may be carry-over from other donors' samples.

This clonotype was counted many times. The chain combines TRBV7-6 with TRBJ1-1, with TRBD1 identical over 9 bases. With 5 bases clipped from V and 0 bases from J, the junction kept 7 bases outside the gene matches. The CDR3 consists of 16 residues. CDR1 is SGHVS and CDR2 is FNYEAQ in the germline V gene. The CDR3 region is CASSGKQGAMNTEAFF. For the CDR3, the DNA is TGTGCCAGCAGCGGTAAACAGGGGGCGATGAACACTGAAGCTTTCTTT.

At least ten counts were recorded for this clonotype. V gene TRBV14 combines with J gene TRBJ2-7; no definite D call. The length of the CDR3 is 16 residues. Germline V lookup: CDR1 SGHDN, CDR2 FVKESK. V was clipped by 4 bases and J by 4 bases, with 20 bases between them. The CDR3 loop reads CASSPGERRSWYEQYF. CDR3 coding DNA: TGTGCCAGCAGCCCAGGAGAGAGACGCTCTTGGTACGAGCAGTACTTC.

This clonotype was counted a few times. The chain has TRBV27 and TRBJ2-1, with 9 bases aligning to TRBD2. Germline values: CDR1 MNHEY, CDR2 SMNVEV (reference sequence). This CDR3 contains 16 residues. V gave up 3 bases and J gave up 3 bases; unmatched junction bases: 6. CDR3 residues: CASSLSLAGHYNEQFF. The CDR3 coding sequence is TGTGCCAGCAGTTTGAGTCTAGCGGGGCACTACAATGAGCAGTTCTTC.

This clonotype has at least ten counts. The chain combines TRBV7-9 with TRBJ2-7, with D perhaps matching TRBD1 or TRBD2 (6 bases each). Looked up from germline, CDR1 is SEHNR and CDR2 is FQNEAQ (reference sequence). The CDR3 has 17 amino acids. Between the trimmed V and J ends, which lost 4 bases and 4 bases, there was a span of 23 bases. The CDR3 DNA sequence: TGTGCCAGCAGCTCAACTAAGGGGGTAGGGGACTTTTACGAGCAGTACTTC. This encodes CASSSTKGVGDFYEQYF.

This clonotype was recorded many times. The CDR3 loop reads CASSLFTDSLYNSPLHF. The CDR3 DNA follows: TGTGCCAGCAGTTTATTTACGGACAGCCTCTATAATTCACCCCTCCACTTT. This chain joins TRBV27 and TRBJ1-6; D is perhaps TRBD1 (6 bases). V was clipped by 1 base and J by 3 bases, with 13 bases between them. CDR3 length equals 17 residues. Looked up from germline, CDR1 is MNHEY and CDR2 is SMNVEV (reference sequence).

At least ten counts were recorded for this clonotype. This chain uses TRBV2 with TRBJ2-5; no clear D gene. Germline CDR1 reads SNHLY; CDR2 reads FYNNEI. CDR3 length: 15 residues. Deletions cut 4 bases from V and 3 bases from J, with 15 bases between. Written as DNA, the CDR3 is TGTGCCAGCAGTGGAGAGGCTGGCGGCGAAGAGACCCAGTACTTC. This translates into CASSGEAGGEETQYF.

This clonotype was counted ten times or more. The chain is built from TRBV7-9 and TRBJ1-6, with D hard to call. CDR1 is SEHNR, CDR2 FQNEAQ, per germline (reference sequence). The CDR3 extends over 14 amino acids. The ends were cut back, 0 bases at V and 5 bases at J, with 5 bases in the middle. The CDR3 reads CASSLAANNSPLHF. CDR3 in DNA: TGTGCCAGCAGCTTAGCCGCTAATAATTCACCCCTCCACTTT. Drawing the rest from reference TRBV7-9 and TRBJ1-6, the complete variable domain is DTGVSQNPRHKITKRGQNVTFRCDPISEHNRLYWYRQTLGQGPEFLTYFQNEAQLEKSRLLSDRFSAERPKGSFSTLEIQRTEQGDSAMYLCASSLAANNSPLHFGNGTRLTVT.

The V call is TRBV27, the J call TRBJ2-2; unclear D gene. The CDR3 is made up of 16 amino acids. The V and J ends lost 8 bases and 5 bases respectively, with 21 bases between them. Per germline, CDR1 MNHEY and CDR2 SMNVEV (reference sequence). The CDR3 loop reads CASYPWSGSGTGELFF. CDR3 in DNA: TGTGCCAGCTACCCGTGGAGTGGGTCTGGGACCGGGGAGCTGTTTTTT.

At least ten counts were recorded for this clonotype. CDR3 residues: CASSPEGGYYNEQFF. CDR3 DNA: TGTGCCAGCAGCCCCGAGGGGGGGTATTACAATGAGCAGTTCTTC. The chain combines TRBV7-9 with TRBJ2-1; TRBD2 might be the D (7 bases). Germline V gene data show CDR1 as SEHNR and CDR2 as FQNEAQ (reference sequence). The CDR3 consists of 15 residues. Trimming pared 5 bases from V and 4 bases from J, leaving 15 bases between.

This clonotype came up a few times. The chain links TRBV6-6 to TRBJ1-2; 11 nucleotides line up with TRBD1. CDR3 length: 15 amino acids. The germline CDR1 and CDR2 sequences are MNHNY and SVGAGI (reference sequence). Trimming took 2 bases from V and 4 from J; bases not matched to a gene: 3. CDR3 DNA: TGTGCCAGCAGTTACGGACAGGGGGCTGGCTATGGCTACACCTTC. Amino acid sequence: CASSYGQGAGYGYTF.

This clonotype was counted between two and nine times. The rearrangement joins TRBV20-1 to TRBJ2-3, with TRBD2 matching over 13 bases. The V gene end was trimmed by 6 bases and the J gene end by 3 bases; junction bases not matched to a gene: 12. The CDR3 consists of 17 residues. The V gene's germline CDR1 is DFQATT and CDR2 SNEGSKA (reference sequence). The CDR3 DNA reads as TGCAGTGCGCCAGAGGGCACTAGCGGGAGGGCAACAGATACGCAGTATTTT. This sequence encodes CSAPEGTSGRATDTQYF.

This clonotype was counted many times. The V call is TRBV7-9, the J call TRBJ2-2, with no clear D. V lost 0 bases and J lost 5, with 7 bases in between. The CDR3 runs 14 residues. Germline loops: CDR1 SEHNR, CDR2 FQNEAQ (reference sequence). The CDR3 is CASSLAPSTGELFF. Here the CDR3 DNA reads TGTGCCAGCAGCTTAGCCCCCTCGACCGGGGAGCTGTTTTTT.

This clonotype was observed at least ten times. This chain joins TRBV27 and TRBJ1-6; D unclear. Looked up from germline, CDR1 is MNHEY and CDR2 is SMNVEV (reference sequence). This CDR3 has 12 residues. Trimming removed 6 bases from V and 10 bases from J, with 10 bases in between. The CDR3: CASSLQNSPLHF. The DNA of the CDR3 is TGTGCCAGCAGCTTACAGAACTCACCCCTCCACTTT.

This clonotype was seen repeatedly, ten times or more. The V gene is TRBV27, the J gene TRBJ2-1; 7 bases line up with TRBD1. The CDR3 runs to 14 residues. Trimming removed 2 bases from V and 5 bases from J; junction bases left unmatched: 3. From germline, CDR1 is MNHEY and CDR2 SMNVEV (reference sequence). CDR3 sequence (DNA): TGTGCCAGCAGTTTAGTAGGGGGCCACAATGAGCAGTTCTTC. Translation: CASSLVGGHNEQFF.

There are many counts of this clonotype. The rearrangement links TRBV5-1 to TRBJ2-5, with 7 bases lining up with TRBD1. CDR1 and CDR2 from the germline V gene are SGHRS and YFSETQ. The J segment lost 5 bases and the V segment lost 0 bases, leaving 7 bases of the junction unmatched. The CDR3 covers 15 residues. CDR3 protein: CASSLGQGVFETQYF. The CDR3 DNA is TGCGCCAGCAGCTTGGGGCAGGGGGTCTTCGAGACCCAGTACTTC.

In this sample, this clonotype turned up a few times. The chain couples TRBV6-5 to TRBJ2-2, with 7 nucleotides matching TRBD1. CDR3 length: 17 residues. Germline trimming cut 0 bases from V and 0 bases from J; bases unmatched to any gene: 4. The V gene's germline CDR1 is MNHEY and CDR2 SVGAGI. The CDR3 DNA reads TGTGCCAGCAGTTACTCATTGGGACAGCCGAACACCGGGGAGCTGTTTTTT. It specifies CASSYSLGQPNTGELFF.

The CDR3 nucleotides read TGTGCCAGCAGCCTTAGGGACAGGACTAATGAAAAACTGTTTTTT. It codes for CASSLRDRTNEKLFF. This chain joins TRBV9 and TRBJ1-4, with TRBD1 identical over 8 bases. Germline V gene data show CDR1 as SGDLS and CDR2 as YYNGEE. The CDR3 has 15 residues. V shed 4 bases and J 2 bases; nucleotides not matched to a gene: 4.

The table lists this clonotype with a few counts. A read error may account for a junction end that differs from germline. J is TRBJ1-2 and V is TRBV27; the D is unclear. The germline V gene encodes CDR1 MNHEY and CDR2 SMNVEV (reference sequence). This CDR3 region has 16 residues. CDR3 in DNA: TGTGCCAGCAGCAAAACGGACGGTCGAGCGGTGGATGGCTATACCTTC. It is translated as CASSKTDGRAVDGYTF.

This clonotype was seen at least ten times. The CDR3 coding sequence is TGTGCCAGCAGTCGGGAGGTCTCGTACAATGAGCAGTTCTTC. Its protein is CASSREVSYNEQFF. J is TRBJ2-1 and V is TRBV27; 7 bases match TRBD2. The CDR3 is made up of 14 amino acids. The V gene end was trimmed by 5 bases and the J gene end by 4 bases; junction bases not matched to a gene: 5. Germline CDR1 and CDR2: MNHEY and SMNVEV (reference sequence).